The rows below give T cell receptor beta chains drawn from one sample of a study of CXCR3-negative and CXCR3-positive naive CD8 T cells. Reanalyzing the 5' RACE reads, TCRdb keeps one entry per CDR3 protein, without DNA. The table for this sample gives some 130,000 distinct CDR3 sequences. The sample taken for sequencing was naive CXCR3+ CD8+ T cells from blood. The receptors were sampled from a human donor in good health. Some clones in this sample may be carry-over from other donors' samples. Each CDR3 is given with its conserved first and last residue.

CASSMTSATGELFF,TRBJ2-2,TRBV28,14
CASSLPSGGEDTQYF,TRBJ2-3,TRBV28,15
CATSRDAGGSYNEQFF,TRBJ2-1,TRBV15,16
CASSVTSADYNEQFF,TRBJ2-1,TRBV9,15
CASSLGSGDQETQYF,TRBJ2-5,TRBV5-4,15
CAWSDGTGGEGYTF,TRBJ1-2,TRBV30,14
CASSPSAHEQFF,TRBJ2-1,TRBV3-1,12
CALYLAGLYNEQFF,TRBJ2-1,TRBV7-2,14
CASSLSGPTYEQYF,TRBJ2-7,TRBV27,14
CASSLGSAEQYF,TRBJ2-7,TRBV7-9,12
CASSPRTGSWSPLHF,TRBJ1-6,TRBV2,15
CASSLSASAAYNEQFF,TRBJ2-1,TRBV7-8,16
CSATRGLAGDYEQYF,TRBJ2-7,TRBV20-1,15
CASSVDGLGAREQFF,TRBJ2-1,TRBV9,15
CSVEGQETQYF,TRBJ2-5,TRBV29-1,11
CASSQDFGRGLFQTQYF,TRBJ2-5,TRBV4-2,17
CASSLAPGDTDTQYF,TRBJ2-3,TRBV7-9,15
CASSFSGADNEQFF,TRBJ2-1,TRBV28,14
CASRRQSNTEAFF,TRBJ1-1,TRBV7-9,13
CASSQEGSGSGRETQYF,TRBJ2-5,TRBV4-2,17
CASSLDGADGYTF,TRBJ1-2,TRBV6-6,13
CSAYTGTGGLVAFF,TRBJ1-1,TRBV20-1,14
CASSHGSRPGPGDEQFF,TRBJ2-1,TRBV4-1,17
CASSGQGLGNSPLHF,TRBJ1-6,TRBV28,15
CASSYRPAPLNEQFF,TRBJ2-1,TRBV6-5,15
CATSRDGEGETQYF,TRBJ2-5,TRBV15,14
CASSFGTGEVYEQYF,TRBJ2-7,TRBV11-2,15
CASSPGQLAETQYF,TRBJ2-5,TRBV4-3,14
CASSFTSGGTLNEQFF,TRBJ2-1,TRBV7-2,16
CASSPAFAGSYEQYF,TRBJ2-7,TRBV4-3,15